These 30 T cell receptor beta chains originate from one sample sequenced in a study of cytomegalovirus exposure and HLA in healthy donors. Use of 60 Vbeta and 13 Jbeta primers characterized the PCR. Produced via immunoSEQ multiplex PCR; TCRdb's table is partial and in-frame only. The sample records about 110,000 clones, roughly 80% being singletons. The sample consisted of PBMCs. These receptors all come from a woman aged 25-40 years in good health and CMV-seropositive.

There are a few counts of this clone. This sequence joins TRBV7-3 and TRBJ2-7; D may be TRBD2 (5 bases). Germline V gene lookup returns CDR1 SGHTA and CDR2 FQGTGA. V was shortened by 2 bases and J by 3 bases, with 11 bases between the two germline ends. The CDR3 contains 14 residues. CDR3 DNA sequence: TGTGCCAGCAGCTTATCGGGGTCCAACTACGAGCAGTACTTC. Its protein product is CASSLSGSNYEQYF. The full variable domain, rest sourced from reference TRBV7-3 and TRBJ2-7, is GAGVSQTPSNKVTEKGKYVELRCDPISGHTALYWYRQSLGQGPEFLIYFQGTGAADDSGLPNDRFFAVRPEGSVSTLKIQRTERGDSAVYLCASSLSGSNYEQYFGPGTRLTVT.

V usage is TRBV18 and J usage is TRBJ1-2; D gene uncertain. V lost 5 bases and J lost 2, with 18 bases in between. The CDR3 covers 16 residues. Germline loops: CDR1 KGHSH, CDR2 LQKENI. Here the CDR3 reads CASSESVNRQNYGYTF. In DNA, the CDR3 is TGTGCCAGCTCAGAGTCGGTAAACCGCCAAAACTATGGCTACACCTTC. The entire variable domain, with the rest obtained from reference TRBV18 and TRBJ1-2, is as follows: NAGVMQNPRHLVRRRGQEARLRCSPMKGHSHVYWYRQLPEEGLKFMVYLQKENIIDESGMPKERFSAEFPKEGPSILRIQQVVRGDSAAYFCASSESVNRQNYGYTFGSGTRLTVV.

The chain couples TRBV7-9 to TRBJ1-4; the D gene is possibly TRBD1 (5 bases). Trimming pared 0 bases from V and 8 bases from J, leaving 13 bases between. Germline lookup yields CDR1 SEHNR and CDR2 FQNEAQ (reference sequence). The CDR3 is 15 amino acids. In DNA form, the CDR3 reads TGTGCCAGCAGCTTAGCGCGGGGGACGGGGGAAAAACTGTTTTTT. This gives the protein CASSLARGTGEKLFF.

The chain joins TRBV10-3 to TRBJ1-6, with TRBD1 matching over 8 bases. The CDR3 is made up of 16 amino acids. V lost 8 bases and J lost 7; bases outside the gene matches: 13. Germline lookup yields CDR1 ENHRY and CDR2 SYGVKD. CDR3 amino acids: CAIAKDQGAQNSPLHF. The DNA of the CDR3 is TGTGCCATCGCAAAAGATCAGGGGGCGCAAAATTCACCCCTCCACTTT.

J is TRBJ2-5 and V is TRBV7-3; 9 nucleotides agree with TRBD2. The V and J ends lost 5 bases and 1 base, in that order; junction bases with no gene match: 2. In germline, CDR1 is SGHTA, CDR2 FQGTGA. The CDR3 is 14 amino acids. CDR3 sequence reads: CASSLSGGQETQYF. CDR3 nucleotide sequence: TGTGCCAGCAGCCTTAGCGGGGGCCAAGAGACCCAGTACTTC.

This clone has just a few counts. The chain joins TRBV19 to TRBJ1-2; possibly TRBD1 for D (5 bases). Trimming pared 5 bases from V and 1 base from J, leaving 14 bases between. CDR3 length: 15 amino acids. Germline lookup yields CDR1 LNHDA and CDR2 SQIVND (reference sequence). CDR3 sequence reads: CASSFQGNNNYGYTF. The DNA for the CDR3 is TGTGCCAGTAGTTTCCAGGGTAACAATAACTATGGCTACACCTTC.

The chain couples TRBV19 to TRBJ1-5; 9 bases are a match to TRBD1. The CDR3 length is 14 residues. V was pared by 8 bases and J by 6 bases, with 8 bases of the junction left unmatched. CDR1 LNHDA and CDR2 SQIVND come from the germline V gene (reference sequence). The CDR3 nucleotides read TGTGCCAGTTCCGGGACAGGGTTCGGTCAGCCCCAGCATTTT. It is translated as CASSGTGFGQPQHF. The full variable domain, with the rest looked up from reference TRBV19 and TRBJ1-5, is DGGITQSPKYLFRKEGQNVTLSCEQNLNHDAMYWYRQDPGQGLRLIYYSQIVNDFQKGDIAEGYSVSREKKESFPLTVTSAQKNPTAFYLCASSGTGFGQPQHFGDGTRLSIL.

This clone showed up just a few times. The genes are TRBV12-5 and TRBJ1-1; a possible D gene is TRBD1 (5 bases). The V end lost 1 base, the J end lost 8 bases, and 8 bases lay between the germline ends. This CDR3 is built from 12 residues. Germline V gene sequence: CDR1 LGHNT, CDR2 FRNRAP. DNA of the CDR3: TGTGCTAGTGGTTTGGCCCAGGGAGAAGCTTTCTTT. Protein product: CASGLAQGEAFF.

The J gene is TRBJ1-1, the V gene TRBV19, with D maybe TRBD1 (5 bases). This CDR3 contains 14 residues. Germline CDR1 reads LNHDA; CDR2 reads SQIVND (reference sequence). The V gene lost 3 bases and the J gene lost 7 bases, with 15 bases spanning the gap. CDR3 residues: CASSIPGGSYEAFF. CDR3 coding DNA: TGTGCCAGTAGTATCCCCGGGGGGTCCTATGAAGCTTTCTTT.

The CDR3: CASRSTGVETQYF. For the CDR3, the DNA is TGTGCCAGCCGCTCGACAGGGGTAGAGACCCAGTACTTC. The chain carries TRBV5-6 and TRBJ2-5; 8 bases fit TRBD1. This CDR3 has 13 amino acids. Germline V gene lookup returns CDR1 SGHDT and CDR2 YYEEEE. The V and J ends lost 7 bases and 4 bases, in that order; junction bases with no gene match: 6.

The rearrangement joins TRBV6-1 to TRBJ1-1; the D is unclear. Trimming left V 0 bases short and J 7 bases short, with 9 bases between. CDR3 size: 13 residues. Germline V CDR1 and CDR2: MNHNS, SASEGT. The CDR3 nucleotides read TGTGCCAGCAGTGAAGCACGAGGACTTGAAGCTTTCTTT. Protein sequence: CASSEARGLEAFF.

The chain joins TRBV5-1 to TRBJ2-5; TRBD2 matches at 9 bases. The CDR3 contains 14 residues. The junction had 3 bases not matched to a gene; V was cut back by 6 bases and J by 0 bases. CDR1 is SGHRS and CDR2 is YFSETQ in the germline V gene. Here the CDR3 DNA reads TGCGCCAGCACAGAGCGGGGGGACCAAGAGACCCAGTACTTC. Its protein is CASTERGDQETQYF.

The chain is built from TRBV19 and TRBJ1-2; 9 bases map to TRBD1. The CDR3 has 15 residues. CDR1 is LNHDA, CDR2 SQIVND, per germline (reference sequence). V lost 5 bases to trimming and J lost 4 bases; unmatched junction nucleotides: 8. CDR3 sequence (DNA): TGTGCCAGTAGTCGGACAGGGGATGAGGGCTATGGCTACACCTTC. Protein product: CASSRTGDEGYGYTF. The variable domain in full, completed from reference TRBV19 and TRBJ1-2, reads DGGITQSPKYLFRKEGQNVTLSCEQNLNHDAMYWYRQDPGQGLRLIYYSQIVNDFQKGDIAEGYSVSREKKESFPLTVTSAQKNPTAFYLCASSRTGDEGYGYTFGSGTRLTVV.

This clone was recorded once. DNA for the CDR3: TGTGCCACTTCAACATACCGACAGGGGGTAACTACCTACGAGCAGTACTTC. It codes for CATSTYRQGVTTYEQYF. The V and J genes are TRBV25-1 and TRBJ2-5; 9 bases line up with TRBD1. The tail of the sequence fits TRBJ2-7 better, so the J call may be wrong. The germline V gene has CDR1 MGHDK and CDR2 SYGVNS. This CDR3 contains 17 residues.

The gene calls are TRBV6-6 and TRBJ1-4; TRBD1 is a possible D gene (5 bases). Trimming left V 10 bases short and J 8 bases short, with 23 bases between. This CDR3 region has 15 residues. Germline CDR1 MNHNY, CDR2 SVGAGI (reference sequence). The CDR3 DNA sequence: TGTGCCATTCAAGATGACACAGGCGTCGCGGAAAAACTGTTTTTT. It translates to CAIQDDTGVAEKLFF.

This sequence joins TRBV7-3 and TRBJ2-7; D possibly corresponds to TRBD2 (5 bases). V gave up 3 bases and J gave up 2 bases, with 14 bases separating them. Germline lookup yields CDR1 SGHTA and CDR2 FQGTGA. The CDR3 length is 15 residues. CDR3 sequence reads: CASSLAGGITYEQYF. CDR3 nucleotide sequence: TGTGCCAGCAGCTTGGCGGGTGGGATTACCTACGAGCAGTACTTC.

This clone was found a few times. The chain links TRBV7-9 to TRBJ2-7; D possibly corresponds to TRBD2 (5 bases). Germline CDR1 is SEHNR and CDR2 is FQNEAQ (reference sequence). The CDR3 is made up of 13 amino acids. Trimming removed 3 bases from V and 7 bases from J, with 13 bases in between. CDR3 sequence reads: CASSFGLLREQYF. The CDR3 DNA is TGTGCCAGCAGCTTCGGACTGCTACGAGAGCAGTACTTC.

This clone was counted between two and nine times. V usage is TRBV19 and J usage is TRBJ2-1, with a weak D call TRBD1 (6 bases). The V end was cut by 0 bases, the J end by 0 bases, with 15 bases between. Germline assignment: CDR1 LNHDA and CDR2 SQIVND (reference sequence). This CDR3 has 18 amino acids. The CDR3 loop is CASSIDPWTESSYNEQFF. In DNA form, the CDR3 reads TGTGCCAGTAGTATAGATCCTTGGACAGAGAGCTCCTACAATGAGCAGTTCTTC.

V and J are TRBV9 and TRBJ2-2; 11 bases fit TRBD2. This CDR3 region has 15 residues. J was trimmed by 5 bases and V by 4 bases; bases with no gene match: 4. Germline assignment: CDR1 SGDLS and CDR2 YYNGEE. The CDR3: CASSLTSGSTGELFF. For the CDR3, the DNA is TGTGCCAGCAGCCTAACTAGCGGGAGTACCGGGGAGCTGTTTTTT.

The chain combines TRBV2 with TRBJ1-4, with TRBD1 matching 8 bases. The J segment lost 8 bases and the V segment lost 7 bases, leaving 9 bases of the junction unmatched. The V gene's germline CDR1 is SNHLY and CDR2 FYNNEI. This CDR3 is built from 14 residues. DNA of the CDR3: TGTGCCAGCAATACAGGGGGATACGGAGAAAAACTGTTTTTT. It codes for CASNTGGYGEKLFF.

The chain carries TRBV6-5 and TRBJ2-5; D gene unclear. Germline CDR1 MNHEY, CDR2 SVGAGI. V was clipped by 8 bases and J by 9 bases, with 10 bases between them. The CDR3 spans 10 residues. CDR3 nucleotides: TGTGCCAGCCCGGTGGTGGCCCAGTACTTC. The encoded protein is CASPVVAQYF.

This clone was counted a few times. The rearrangement links TRBV5-6 to TRBJ1-1; 7 positions match TRBD1. CDR3 size: 17 residues. Per germline, CDR1 SGHDT and CDR2 YYEEEE. V lost 4 bases to trimming and J lost 1 base; unmatched junction nucleotides: 13. The CDR3 sequence is CASSGDGTVLSNTEAFF. DNA of the CDR3: TGTGCCAGCAGCGGCGACGGGACAGTTTTATCGAACACTGAAGCTTTCTTT.

The chain joins TRBV5-1 to TRBJ1-5; 9 nucleotides match TRBD1. CDR1 SGHRS and CDR2 YFSETQ come from the germline V gene. The CDR3 spans 15 residues. The junction had 5 bases not matched to a gene; V was cut back by 0 bases and J by 7 bases. CDR3 coding DNA: TGCGCCAGCAGCTTGGGATCGGGACAGGGACAGCCCCAGCATTTT. It encodes CASSLGSGQGQPQHF.

This clone was seen once. This rearrangement joins TRBV5-1 to TRBJ1-2; D is undetermined. V was cut by 3 bases and J by 7 bases, with 16 bases left in between. Germline values: CDR1 SGHRS, CDR2 YFSETQ. The CDR3 has 14 residues. The CDR3 spells CASSSEPASGGYTF. The CDR3, as DNA: TGCGCCAGCAGCTCGGAACCTGCCTCGGGTGGCTACACCTTC.

This clone has more than one count but fewer than ten. The chain carries TRBV30 and TRBJ2-5, with D perhaps matching TRBD2 (5 bases). Germline values: CDR1 GTSNPN, CDR2 SVGIG (reference sequence). The V end was cut by 0 bases, the J end by 6 bases, with 14 bases between. The CDR3 runs to 14 residues. The CDR3 DNA reads as TGTGCCTGGAGTGTACCGGGGATGAAAAAGACCCAGTACTTC. Its translation is CAWSVPGMKKTQYF.

This chain uses TRBV2 with TRBJ2-7, with D unclear. CDR1 and CDR2 from the germline V gene are SNHLY and FYNNEI. This CDR3 contains 13 residues. CDR3 amino acids: CVSKQKTAYEQYF. In nucleotides, the CDR3 is TGTGTTAGCAAGCAGAAGACGGCATACGAGCAGTACTTC.

The gene calls are TRBV6-4 and TRBJ2-7, with D tentatively TRBD1 (6 bases). Germline CDR1 and CDR2: MRHNA and SNTAGT. The CDR3 runs 13 residues. V gave up 7 bases and J gave up 1 base, with 11 bases separating them. This CDR3 reads CASTARGSYEQYF. The CDR3 DNA is TGTGCCAGCACCGCCAGGGGTTCCTACGAGCAGTACTTC.

The rearrangement joins TRBV27 to TRBJ1-5; TRBD1 aligns across 7 bases. V shed 7 bases and J 5 bases; nucleotides not matched to a gene: 8. Per the germline V gene, CDR1 is MNHEY and CDR2 is SMNVEV (reference sequence). CDR3 length: 14 residues. CDR3 protein: CASKMDRRDQPQHF. The CDR3 bases are TGTGCCAGCAAAATGGACAGGAGGGATCAGCCCCAGCATTTT.

This chain links TRBV9 with TRBJ1-3; D remains unclear. Between the trimmed V and J ends, which lost 3 bases and 0 bases, there was a span of 10 bases. The germline V gene has CDR1 SGDLS and CDR2 YYNGEE. The length of the CDR3 is 15 residues. This chain's CDR3 is CASSAFVSSGNTIYF. CDR3 bases: TGTGCCAGCAGCGCCTTTGTTAGCTCTGGAAACACCATATATTTT.

This clone was counted a few times. This sequence joins TRBV9 and TRBJ2-7; no clear D gene. Looked up from germline, CDR1 is SGDLS and CDR2 is YYNGEE. The CDR3 has 13 residues. Deletions cut 0 bases from V and 6 bases from J, with 10 bases between. The CDR3, as DNA: TGTGCCAGCAGCGTAGATCAGAGGCGCGAGCAGTACTTC. This gives the protein CASSVDQRREQYF.